What follows describes a single T cell receptor (beta chain). This clonotype has more than one count but fewer than ten. Its binding antigen is unknown. Base qualities are missing; no much larger clone stands one base away. Library prep was done by RT-PCR. For sequencing, a NextSeq 550 was employed. TCRdb handled the public reads itself, with Q25 trimming in fastp and clone calling in MiXCR, and kept productive beta chains. Identical CDR3 proteins give one entry, which carries the most common genes and DNA. The sample data list under 200,000 distinct CDR3 sequences, and 30% of these were observed just once. Jointly, the top ten make up 3.2% of the sample. The data stem from a study of patients and donors after allogeneic stem cell transplantation (dated by TCRdb to 2018 to 2020). The cysteine opens and the phenylalanine closes a CDR3 of 16 amino acids. Only the CDR3 DNA stays, 48 bases, in frame from base 1. The germline V and J ends show losses of 6 bases and 5 bases respectively, and no gene match explains 15 bases of the junction. Per the germline V gene, MGHDK is the CDR1 and SYGVNS is the CDR2.

The clonotype was recovered from a human donor who was either an allogeneic HSCT recipient or a stem cell or donor lymphocyte infusion donor (not recorded which). It is not recorded whose cells these are; they may come from a transplant donor. The sequence links TRBV25-1 to TRBJ2-7, with 8 junctional bases fitting TRBD2. The sequenced sample consisted of blood, either unsorted or a sorted T cell fraction (not recorded which). CDR3 sequence: CASSEERESDFDEQYF. The DNA is TGTGCCAGCAGCGAGGAGCGGGAGAGTGATTTCGACGAGCAGTACTTC.